This T cell receptor beta chain was sequenced during a study of T-cell reconstitution after alpha-beta-depleted transplantation in children. The CDR3 spans 15 residues. Germline loops: CDR1 SQVTM, CDR2 ANQGSEA. The junction had 12 bases not matched to a gene; V was cut back by 2 bases and J by 7 bases. Unique molecular identifiers were used to barcode this TCRbeta library. TCRdb redid the calling of the PCR reads with MiXCR, one entry per CDR3 protein. The table shows around 360,000 distinct CDR3 sequences, with 10% occurring only once. This chain joins TRBV29-1 and TRBJ2-7, with 9 bases aligning to TRBD1. This clonotype was obtained from a human donor who donated a stem cell graft to a child with acute lymphoblastic leukemia. This specimen consisted of PBMCs from the stem cell graft donor, obtained from the stem cell graft. CDR3 sequence: CSVETPGQGLGEQYF. DNA of the CDR3: TGCAGCGTTGAAACTCCGGGACAGGGACTGGGGGAGCAGTACTTC.